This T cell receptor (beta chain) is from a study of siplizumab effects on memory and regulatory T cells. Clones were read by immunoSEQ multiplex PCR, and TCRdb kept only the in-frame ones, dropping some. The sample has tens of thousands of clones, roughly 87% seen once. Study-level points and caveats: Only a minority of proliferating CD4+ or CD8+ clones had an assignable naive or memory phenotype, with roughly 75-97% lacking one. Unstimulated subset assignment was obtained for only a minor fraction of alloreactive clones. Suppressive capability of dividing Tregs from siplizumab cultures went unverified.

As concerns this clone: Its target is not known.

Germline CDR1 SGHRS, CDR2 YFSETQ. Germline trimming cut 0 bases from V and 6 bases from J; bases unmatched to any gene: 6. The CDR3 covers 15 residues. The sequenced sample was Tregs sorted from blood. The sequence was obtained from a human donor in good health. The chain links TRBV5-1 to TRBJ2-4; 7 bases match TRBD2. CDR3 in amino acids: CASSLGQGGRNIQYF. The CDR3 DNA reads TGCGCCAGCAGCTTGGGGCAGGGAGGGAGAAACATTCAGTACTTC.